This TCR beta chain came from a study of early T cells in non-severe SARS-CoV-2 infection. Individual cDNA molecules received unique molecular identifiers. One entry per CDR3 protein results from TCRdb running MiXCR on the 5' RACE reads. The sample yields about 46,000 distinct CDR3 sequences, roughly 10% seen once. This clonotype was detected a few times. As yet, its antigen is unknown. Overall study results and limits: Anti-spike CD8 specificities were favored by VDJdb matching, whose results missed private and CD4 specificities.

Sequencing used whole blood, obtained at baseline. This TCR came from an adult who was a healthcare worker with PCR-confirmed SARS-CoV-2 infection or an uninfected control (not recorded which).

CDR3 amino acids: CASSLASAGDEQFF. The CDR3 nucleotides read TGTGCCAGCAGCTTAGCGTCTGCAGGGGATGAGCAGTTCTTC. V gene TRBV7-9 combines with J gene TRBJ2-1, with D tentatively TRBD1 (6 bases). V was pared by 0 bases and J by 8 bases, with 11 bases between. The CDR3 is 14 residues long. The germline V gene has CDR1 SEHNR and CDR2 FQNEAQ (reference sequence).